The sample holds a few counts of the clone carrying this T cell receptor beta chain. Germline V gene lookup returns CDR1 SGHTA and CDR2 FQGTGA. V was shortened by 6 bases and J by 6 bases, with 20 bases between the two germline ends. CDR3 length equals 15 residues. The sample comes from a study of blood T cell repertoires in COVID-19. On the study more broadly: COVID-19 samples collected from the United States, Italy and Spain covered acute and convalescent phases. PBMCs, B-cell-depleted T cells, or T cells provided the cDNA or gDNA that made up the material.

In the study's own analysis: Cell counts per sample came from amplifying reference gene primers. The data were produced by immunoSEQ multiplex PCR, yet TCRdb's version contains in-frame clones alone and is incomplete. That table supplies the V and J calls and clone size; D and trimming were determined from the DNA. The table has 450,000 to 500,000 clones, 80% to 90% seen once. This chain links TRBV7-3 with TRBJ1-2; D is uncertain. The TCR comes from a human donor in a cohort sampled during active COVID-19. The sequenced sample was peripheral blood. The CDR3 DNA follows: TGTGCCAGCAGTCCATCCCCAGGAAACCAAGATGGCTACACCTTC. This sequence encodes CASSPSPGNQDGYTF.